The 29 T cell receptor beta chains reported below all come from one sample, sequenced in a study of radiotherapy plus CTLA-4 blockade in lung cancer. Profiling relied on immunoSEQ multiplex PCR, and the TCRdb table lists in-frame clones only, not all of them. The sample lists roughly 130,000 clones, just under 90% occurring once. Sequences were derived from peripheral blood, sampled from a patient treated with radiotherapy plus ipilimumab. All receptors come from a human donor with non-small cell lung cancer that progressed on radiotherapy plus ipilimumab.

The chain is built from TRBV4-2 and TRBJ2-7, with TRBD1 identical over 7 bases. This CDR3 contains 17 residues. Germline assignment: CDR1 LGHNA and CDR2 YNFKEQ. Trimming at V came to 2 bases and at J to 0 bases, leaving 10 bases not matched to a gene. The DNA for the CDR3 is TGTGCCAGCAGCCAAAACGTCAACAGGGGAATCTCCTACGAGCAGTACTTC. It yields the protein CASSQNVNRGISYEQYF.

The CDR3 protein is CASSSGYNTEAFF. CDR3 DNA sequence: TGTGCCAGCAGCTCCGGGTATAACACTGAAGCTTTCTTT. The rearrangement uses TRBV7-6 and TRBJ1-1; D remains unclear. Per the germline V gene, CDR1 is SGHVS and CDR2 is FNYEAQ. V lost 4 bases, J lost 2 bases, and 8 bases lay in between. This CDR3 contains 13 residues.

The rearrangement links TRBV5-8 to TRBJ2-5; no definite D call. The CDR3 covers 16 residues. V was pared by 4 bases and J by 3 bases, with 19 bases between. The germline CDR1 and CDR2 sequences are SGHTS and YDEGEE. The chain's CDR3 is CASSQGGRARKETQYF. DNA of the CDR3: TGTGCCAGCAGCCAAGGTGGTAGGGCAAGGAAAGAGACCCAGTACTTC.

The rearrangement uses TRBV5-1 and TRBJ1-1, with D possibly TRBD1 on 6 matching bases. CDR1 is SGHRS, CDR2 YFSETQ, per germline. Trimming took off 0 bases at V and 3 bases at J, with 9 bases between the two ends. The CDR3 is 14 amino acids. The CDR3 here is CASSLVQGDTEAFF. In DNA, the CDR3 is TGCGCCAGCAGCTTGGTACAGGGAGACACTGAAGCTTTCTTT. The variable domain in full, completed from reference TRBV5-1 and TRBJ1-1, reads KAGVTQTPRYLIKTRGQQVTLSCSPISGHRSVSWYQQTPGQGLQFLFEYFSETQRNKGNFPGRFSGRQFSNSRSEMNVSTLELGDSALYLCASSLVQGDTEAFFGQGTRLTVV.

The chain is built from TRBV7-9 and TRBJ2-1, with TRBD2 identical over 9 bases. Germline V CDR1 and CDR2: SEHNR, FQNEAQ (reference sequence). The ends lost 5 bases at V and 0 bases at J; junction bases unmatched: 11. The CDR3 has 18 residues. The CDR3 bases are TGTGCCAGCAGCCATGATAGACTAGCGGAGAGCTCCTACAATGAGCAGTTCTTC. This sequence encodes CASSHDRLAESSYNEQFF.

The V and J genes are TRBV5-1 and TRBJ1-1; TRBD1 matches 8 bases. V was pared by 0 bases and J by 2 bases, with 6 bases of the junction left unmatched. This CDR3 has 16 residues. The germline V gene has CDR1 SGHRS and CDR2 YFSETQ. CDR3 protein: CASSLGRTGSNTEAFF. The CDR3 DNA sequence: TGCGCCAGCAGCTTGGGGAGGACAGGGAGTAACACTGAAGCTTTCTTT.

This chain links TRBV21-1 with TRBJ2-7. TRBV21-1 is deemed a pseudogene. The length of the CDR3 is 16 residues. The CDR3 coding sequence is TGTGCCAGCAGCAAAAGGGGGACTTCGCTCCATTACGAGCAGTACTTC. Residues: CASSKRGTSLHYEQYF.

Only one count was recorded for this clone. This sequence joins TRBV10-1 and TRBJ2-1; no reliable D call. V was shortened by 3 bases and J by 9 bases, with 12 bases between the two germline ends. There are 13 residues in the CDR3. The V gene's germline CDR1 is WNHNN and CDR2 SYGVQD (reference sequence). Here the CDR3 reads CASSDQVISEQFF. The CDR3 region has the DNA TGCGCCAGCAGTGATCAGGTCATCAGTGAGCAGTTCTTC.

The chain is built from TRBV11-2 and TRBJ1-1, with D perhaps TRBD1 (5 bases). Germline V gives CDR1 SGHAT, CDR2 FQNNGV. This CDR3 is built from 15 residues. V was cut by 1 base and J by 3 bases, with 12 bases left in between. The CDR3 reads CASSLVLGVDTEAFF. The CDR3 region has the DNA TGTGCCAGCAGCTTAGTTTTAGGGGTGGACACTGAAGCTTTCTTT.

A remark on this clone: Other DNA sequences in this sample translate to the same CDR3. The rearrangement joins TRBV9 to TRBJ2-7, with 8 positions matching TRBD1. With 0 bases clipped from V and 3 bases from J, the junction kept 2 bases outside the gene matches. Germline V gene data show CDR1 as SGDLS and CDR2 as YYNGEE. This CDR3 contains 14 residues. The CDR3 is CASSVATGGYEQYF. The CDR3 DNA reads TGTGCCAGCAGCGTAGCTACAGGGGGCTACGAGCAGTACTTC.

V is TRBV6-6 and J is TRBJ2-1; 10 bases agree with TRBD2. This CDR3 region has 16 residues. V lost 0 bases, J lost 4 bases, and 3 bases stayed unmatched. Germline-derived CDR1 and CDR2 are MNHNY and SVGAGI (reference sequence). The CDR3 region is CASSYSGLADYNEQFF. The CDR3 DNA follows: TGTGCCAGCAGTTACTCCGGACTAGCGGATTACAATGAGCAGTTCTTC.

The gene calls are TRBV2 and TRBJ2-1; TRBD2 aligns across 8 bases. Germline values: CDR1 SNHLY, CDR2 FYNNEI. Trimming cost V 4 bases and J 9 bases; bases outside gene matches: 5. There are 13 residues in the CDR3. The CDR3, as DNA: TGTGCCAGCAGTGTGGGACTAGTTTCTGAGCAGTTCTTC. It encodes CASSVGLVSEQFF.

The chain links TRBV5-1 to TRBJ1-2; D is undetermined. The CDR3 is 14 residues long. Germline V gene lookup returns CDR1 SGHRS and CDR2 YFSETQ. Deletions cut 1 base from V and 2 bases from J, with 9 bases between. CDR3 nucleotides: TGCGCCAGCAGCTTGCCTACAGAGAACTATGGCTACACCTTC. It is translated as CASSLPTENYGYTF.

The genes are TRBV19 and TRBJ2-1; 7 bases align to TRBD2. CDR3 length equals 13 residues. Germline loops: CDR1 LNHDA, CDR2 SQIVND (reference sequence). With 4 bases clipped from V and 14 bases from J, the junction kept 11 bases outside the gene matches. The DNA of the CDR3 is TGTGCCAGTAGTAGAGGAAGCGGGATGATCAAGTTCTTC. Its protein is CASSRGSGMIKFF.

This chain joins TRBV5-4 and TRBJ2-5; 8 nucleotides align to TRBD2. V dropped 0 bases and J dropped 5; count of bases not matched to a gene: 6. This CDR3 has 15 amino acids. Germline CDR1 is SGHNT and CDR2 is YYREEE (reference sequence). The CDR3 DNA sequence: TGTGCCAGCAGCTTGGTGGGGACTAGGGGCGAGACCCAGTACTTC. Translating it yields CASSLVGTRGETQYF.

The CDR3 reads CASSEPLTGENTEAFF. The CDR3 DNA reads TGTGCCAGCAGTGAACCCTTAACAGGGGAGAACACTGAAGCTTTCTTT. The V gene is TRBV6-1, the J gene TRBJ1-1; 7 positions match TRBD1. The CDR3 runs to 16 residues. Germline CDR1 is MNHNS and CDR2 is SASEGT. Losses at the gene ends were 2 bases for V and 1 base for J; bases not matched to a gene: 7.

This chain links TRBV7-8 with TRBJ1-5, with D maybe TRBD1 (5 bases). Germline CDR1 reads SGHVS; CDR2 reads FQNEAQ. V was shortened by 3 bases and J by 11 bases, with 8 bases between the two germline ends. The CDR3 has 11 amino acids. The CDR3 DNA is TGTGCCAGCAGCTTTGGGACGTCCCAGCATTTT. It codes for CASSFGTSQHF.

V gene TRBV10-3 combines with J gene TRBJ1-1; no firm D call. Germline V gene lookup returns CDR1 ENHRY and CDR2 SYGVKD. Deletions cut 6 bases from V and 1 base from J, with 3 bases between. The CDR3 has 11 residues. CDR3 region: CAIRGNTEAFF. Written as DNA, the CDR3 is TGTGCCATCAGGGGGAACACTGAAGCTTTCTTT.

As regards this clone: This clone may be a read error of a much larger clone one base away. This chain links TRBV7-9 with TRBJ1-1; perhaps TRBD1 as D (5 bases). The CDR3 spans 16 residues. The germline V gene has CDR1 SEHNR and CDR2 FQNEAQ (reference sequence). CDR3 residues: CASRQGAPSGNTEASF. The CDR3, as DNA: TGTGCCAGCCGCCAAGGGGCGCCCTCCGGGAACACTGAAGCTTCCTTT. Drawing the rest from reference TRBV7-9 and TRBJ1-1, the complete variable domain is DTGVSQNPRHKITKRGQNVTFRCDPISEHNRLYWYRQTLGQGPEFLTYFQNEAQLEKSRLLSDRFSAERPKGSFSTLEIQRTEQGDSAMYLCASRQGAPSGNTEASFGQGTRLTVV.

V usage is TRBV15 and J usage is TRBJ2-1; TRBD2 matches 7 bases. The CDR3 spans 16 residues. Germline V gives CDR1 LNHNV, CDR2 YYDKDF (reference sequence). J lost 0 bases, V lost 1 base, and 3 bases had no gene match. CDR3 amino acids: CATSRGGGISYNEQFF. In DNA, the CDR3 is TGTGCCACCAGCAGAGGGGGGGGGATCTCCTACAATGAGCAGTTCTTC.

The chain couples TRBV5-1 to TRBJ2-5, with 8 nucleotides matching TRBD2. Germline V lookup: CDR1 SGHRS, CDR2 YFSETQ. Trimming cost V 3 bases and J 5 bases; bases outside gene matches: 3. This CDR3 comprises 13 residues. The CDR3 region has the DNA TGCGCCAGCAGCTGGAGCGGGAGCGAGACCCAGTACTTC. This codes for CASSWSGSETQYF.

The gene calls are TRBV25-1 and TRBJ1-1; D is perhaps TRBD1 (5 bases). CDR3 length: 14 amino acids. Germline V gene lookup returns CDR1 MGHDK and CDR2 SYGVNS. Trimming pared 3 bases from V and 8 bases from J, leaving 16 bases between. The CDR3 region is CASSDQGISDEAFF. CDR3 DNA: TGTGCCAGCAGTGATCAGGGTATCTCCGACGAAGCTTTCTTT. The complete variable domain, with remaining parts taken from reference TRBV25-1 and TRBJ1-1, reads EADIYQTPRYLVIGTGKKITLECSQTMGHDKMYWYQQDPGMELHLIHYSYGVNSTEKGDLSSESTVSRIRTEHFPLTLESARPSHTSQYLCASSDQGISDEAFFGQGTRLTVV.

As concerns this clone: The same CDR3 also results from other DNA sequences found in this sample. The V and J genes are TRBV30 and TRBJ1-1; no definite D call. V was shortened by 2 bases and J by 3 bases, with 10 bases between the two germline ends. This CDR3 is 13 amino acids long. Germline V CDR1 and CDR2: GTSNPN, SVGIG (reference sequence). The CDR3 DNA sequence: TGTGCCTGGAGTTGGCAGCAGTACACTGAAGCTTTCTTT. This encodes CAWSWQQYTEAFF.

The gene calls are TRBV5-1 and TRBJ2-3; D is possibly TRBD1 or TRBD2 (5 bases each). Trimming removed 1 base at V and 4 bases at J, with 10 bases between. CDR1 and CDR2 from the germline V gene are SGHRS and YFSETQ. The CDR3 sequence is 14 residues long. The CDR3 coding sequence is TGCGCCAGCAGCTTGTCCGGGGCCCCAGATACGCAGTATTTT. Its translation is CASSLSGAPDTQYF. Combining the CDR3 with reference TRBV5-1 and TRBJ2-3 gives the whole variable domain KAGVTQTPRYLIKTRGQQVTLSCSPISGHRSVSWYQQTPGQGLQFLFEYFSETQRNKGNFPGRFSGRQFSNSRSEMNVSTLELGDSALYLCASSLSGAPDTQYFGPGTRLTVL.

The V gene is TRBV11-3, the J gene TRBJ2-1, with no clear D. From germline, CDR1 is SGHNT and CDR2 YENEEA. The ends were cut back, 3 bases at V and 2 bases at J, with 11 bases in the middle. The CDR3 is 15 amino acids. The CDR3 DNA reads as TGTGCCAGCAGCTTGGTTTCGGAGCCCTACAATGAGCAGTTCTTC. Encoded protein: CASSLVSEPYNEQFF.

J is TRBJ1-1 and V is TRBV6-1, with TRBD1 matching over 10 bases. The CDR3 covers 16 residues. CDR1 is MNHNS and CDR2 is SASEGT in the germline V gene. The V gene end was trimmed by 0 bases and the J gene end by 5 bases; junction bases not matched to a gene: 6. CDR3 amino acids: CASSEARGTGATEAFF. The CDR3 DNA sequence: TGTGCCAGCAGTGAAGCGCGTGGGACAGGGGCTACTGAAGCTTTCTTT.

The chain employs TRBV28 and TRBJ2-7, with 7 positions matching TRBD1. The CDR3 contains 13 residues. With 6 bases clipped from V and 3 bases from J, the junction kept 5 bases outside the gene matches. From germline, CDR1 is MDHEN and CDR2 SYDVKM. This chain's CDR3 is CASRGQPNYEQYF. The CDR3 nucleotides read TGTGCCAGCAGGGGACAGCCAAACTACGAGCAGTACTTC.

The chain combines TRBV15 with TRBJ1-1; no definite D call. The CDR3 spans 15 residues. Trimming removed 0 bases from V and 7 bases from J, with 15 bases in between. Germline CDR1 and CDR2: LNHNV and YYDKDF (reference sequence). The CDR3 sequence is CATSRDLTGVGEAFF. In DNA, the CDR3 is TGTGCCACCAGCAGAGATCTAACGGGTGTCGGTGAAGCTTTCTTT.

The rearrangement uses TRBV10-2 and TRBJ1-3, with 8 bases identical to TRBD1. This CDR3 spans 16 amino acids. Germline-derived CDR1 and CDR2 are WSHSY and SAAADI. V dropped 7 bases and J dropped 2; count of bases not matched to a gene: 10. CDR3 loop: CASTKTGGVTGNTIYF. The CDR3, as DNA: TGCGCCAGCACCAAAACAGGGGGAGTAACTGGAAACACCATATATTTT.